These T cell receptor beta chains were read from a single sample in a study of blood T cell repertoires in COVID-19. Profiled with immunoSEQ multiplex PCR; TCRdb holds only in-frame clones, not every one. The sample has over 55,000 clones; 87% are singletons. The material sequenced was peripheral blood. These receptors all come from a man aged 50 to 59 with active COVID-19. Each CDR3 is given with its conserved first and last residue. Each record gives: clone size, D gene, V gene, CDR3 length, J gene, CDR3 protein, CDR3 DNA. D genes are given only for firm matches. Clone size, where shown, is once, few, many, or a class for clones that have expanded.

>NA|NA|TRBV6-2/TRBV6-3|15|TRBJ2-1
CASSRDVLRGNEQFF
TGTGCCAGCAGTCGTGACGTACTAAGAGGCAATGAGCAGTTCTTC
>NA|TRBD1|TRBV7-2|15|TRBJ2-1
CASSLGQGAINEQFF
TGTGCCAGCAGCCTTGGACAGGGGGCGATCAATGAGCAGTTCTTC
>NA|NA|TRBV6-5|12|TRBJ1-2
CASNARVNGYTF
TGTGCCAGTAACGCCAGGGTTAATGGCTACACCTTC
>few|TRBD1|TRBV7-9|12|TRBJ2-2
CASRGQGGELFF
TGTGCCAGCAGGGGACAGGGAGGGGAGCTGTTTTTT
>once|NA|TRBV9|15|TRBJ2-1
CASSVEGTTYNEQFF
TGTGCCAGCAGCGTCGAGGGGACAACCTACAATGAGCAGTTCTTC
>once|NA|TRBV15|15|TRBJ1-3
CATSRVGTPGNTIYF
TGTGCCACCAGCAGAGTGGGGACTCCAGGAAACACCATATATTTT
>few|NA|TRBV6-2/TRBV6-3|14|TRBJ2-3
CASSYGASTDTQYF
TGTGCCAGCAGTTACGGGGCAAGCACAGATACGCAGTATTTT
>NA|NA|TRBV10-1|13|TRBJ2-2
CASLATNTGELFF
TGCGCCAGCTTAGCAACGAACACCGGGGAGCTGTTTTTT
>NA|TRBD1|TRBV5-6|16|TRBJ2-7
CASSLDRGLAHREQYF
TGTGCCAGCAGCTTGGACAGGGGGCTTGCCCATAGGGAGCAGTACTTC
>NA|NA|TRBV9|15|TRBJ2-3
CASSVLAEYTDTQYF
TGTGCCAGCAGCGTTTTAGCGGAATACACAGATACGCAGTATTTT
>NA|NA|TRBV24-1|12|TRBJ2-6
CATSDLLEGMTF
TGTGCCACCAGTGATTTGCTGGAGGGGATGACTTTC
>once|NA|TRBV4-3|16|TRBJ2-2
CASSQDPSLDTGELFF
TGCGCCAGCAGCCAAGACCCGAGTTTGGACACCGGGGAGCTGTTTTTT
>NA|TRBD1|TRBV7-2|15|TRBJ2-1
CASSFPGTGGNEQFF
TGTGCCAGCAGCTTCCCCGGGACAGGGGGCAATGAGCAGTTCTTC
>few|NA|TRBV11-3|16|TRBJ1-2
CASSLDRWGQEGGYTF
TGTGCCAGCAGCTTAGATCGATGGGGGCAAGAAGGAGGCTACACCTTC
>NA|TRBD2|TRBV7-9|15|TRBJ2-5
CASSSRTSGSETQYF
TGTGCCAGCAGCTCCAGGACTAGCGGGAGTGAGACCCAGTACTTC
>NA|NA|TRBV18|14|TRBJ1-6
CASSPNRNNSPLHF
TGTGCCAGCTCACCAAACAGAAATAATTCACCCCTCCACTTT
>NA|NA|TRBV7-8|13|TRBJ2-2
CASRVLGPGELFF
TGTGCCAGCAGAGTACTGGGCCCCGGGGAGCTGTTTTTT
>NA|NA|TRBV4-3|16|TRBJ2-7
CASSQDLQGGFYEQYF
TGCGCCAGCAGCCAAGATCTACAGGGTGGTTTCTACGAGCAGTACTTC
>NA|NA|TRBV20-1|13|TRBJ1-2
CSASRGGPYGYTF
TGCAGTGCTAGTAGGGGGGGCCCCTATGGCTACACCTTC
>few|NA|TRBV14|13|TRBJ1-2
CASSPQANYGYTF
TGTGCCAGCAGCCCACAGGCTAACTATGGCTACACCTTC
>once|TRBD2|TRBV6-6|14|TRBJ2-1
CASSRTSGNNEQFF
TGTGCCAGCAGTCGGACTAGCGGGAACAATGAGCAGTTCTTC
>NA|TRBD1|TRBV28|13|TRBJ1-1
CASRPQGAPEAFF
TGTGCCAGCAGGCCACAGGGGGCGCCTGAAGCTTTCTTT
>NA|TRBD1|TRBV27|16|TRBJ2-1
CASSSRDRYLLGEQFF
TGTGCCAGCAGTTCTCGGGACAGATATCTCCTTGGGGAGCAGTTCTTC
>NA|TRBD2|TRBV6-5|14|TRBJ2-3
CATKGAGARDTQYF
TGTGCCACCAAGGGTGCGGGAGCTAGAGATACGCAGTATTTT
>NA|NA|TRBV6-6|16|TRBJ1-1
CASRILSPGGGTEAFF
TGTGCCAGCAGGATCCTCTCCCCGGGCGGGGGCACTGAAGCTTTCTTT